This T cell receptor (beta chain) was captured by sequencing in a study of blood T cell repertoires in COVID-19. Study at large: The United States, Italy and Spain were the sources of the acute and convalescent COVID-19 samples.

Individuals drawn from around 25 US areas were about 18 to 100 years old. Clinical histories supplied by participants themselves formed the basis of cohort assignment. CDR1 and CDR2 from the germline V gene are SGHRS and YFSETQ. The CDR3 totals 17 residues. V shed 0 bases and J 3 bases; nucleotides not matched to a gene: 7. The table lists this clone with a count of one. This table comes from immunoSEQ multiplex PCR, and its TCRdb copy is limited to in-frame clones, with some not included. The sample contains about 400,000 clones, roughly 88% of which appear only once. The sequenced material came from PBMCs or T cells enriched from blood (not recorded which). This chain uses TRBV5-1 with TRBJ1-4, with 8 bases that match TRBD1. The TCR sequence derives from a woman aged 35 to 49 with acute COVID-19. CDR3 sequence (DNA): TGCGCCAGCAGCTTGGAGCAGGGGGCGCCGGCTAATGAAAAACTGTTTTTT. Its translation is CASSLEQGAPANEKLFF.